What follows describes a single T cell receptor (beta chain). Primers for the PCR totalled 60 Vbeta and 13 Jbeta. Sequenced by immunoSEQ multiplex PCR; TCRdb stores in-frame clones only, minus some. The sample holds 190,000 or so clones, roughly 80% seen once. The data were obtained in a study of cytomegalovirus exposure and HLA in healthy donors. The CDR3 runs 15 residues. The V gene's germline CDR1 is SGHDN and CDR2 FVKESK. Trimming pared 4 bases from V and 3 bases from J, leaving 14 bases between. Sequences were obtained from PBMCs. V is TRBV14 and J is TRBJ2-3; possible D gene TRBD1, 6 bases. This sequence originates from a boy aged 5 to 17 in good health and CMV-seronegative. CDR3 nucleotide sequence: TGTGCCAGCAGCCCGGTGACAGGCATTACAGATACGCAGTATTTT. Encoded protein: CASSPVTGITDTQYF.